What follows are 2 T cell receptor beta chains derived from one specimen sequenced in a study of T-cell memory formation after mild COVID-19 (dated by TCRdb to about 2021). The method behind the library was 5' RACE. Reads for this sample came from an Illumina NovaSeq 6000. TCRdb reprocessed the public reads (quality trimming at Q25 with fastp, clone calling with MiXCR) and kept in-frame beta chains. Each record represents a unique CDR3 protein, reported with the most common genes and DNA among its rows. Recorded for this sample are hundreds of thousands of distinct CDR3 sequences; less than 25% of them occurred a single time. The ten largest clonotypes hold approximately 8.4% of the sample. Sequencing was done on a sample of PBMCs or a T cell subset sorted from them (not recorded which). The receptors were gathered from an adult woman who had mild COVID-19 (a few samples of this study predate the infection). The sample titles of this study are shuffled in the database, so cell type and time point are left out; the donor was told from shared clones.

The chain uses TRBV4-2 and TRBJ2-7, with 11 bases aligning to TRBD2. The V gene's germline CDR1 is LGHNA and CDR2 YNFKEQ. V dropped 4 bases and J dropped 3; count of bases not matched to a gene: 2. This CDR3 has 14 residues. CDR3: CASSRLAGSYEQYF. As DNA, the CDR3 is TGTGCCAGCAGCCGACTAGCGGGGAGCTACGAGCAGTACTTC.

The rearrangement joins TRBV12-3 or TRBV12-4 to TRBJ1-5; 7 bases map to TRBD1. V shed 5 bases, J shed 6 bases, and the junction held 10 bases outside the gene matches. This CDR3 is 15 amino acids long. The CDR3 sequence is CASSTTPGGGQPQHF. The CDR3 DNA follows: TGTGCCAGCAGTACCACTCCAGGGGGGGGTCAGCCCCAGCATTTT.